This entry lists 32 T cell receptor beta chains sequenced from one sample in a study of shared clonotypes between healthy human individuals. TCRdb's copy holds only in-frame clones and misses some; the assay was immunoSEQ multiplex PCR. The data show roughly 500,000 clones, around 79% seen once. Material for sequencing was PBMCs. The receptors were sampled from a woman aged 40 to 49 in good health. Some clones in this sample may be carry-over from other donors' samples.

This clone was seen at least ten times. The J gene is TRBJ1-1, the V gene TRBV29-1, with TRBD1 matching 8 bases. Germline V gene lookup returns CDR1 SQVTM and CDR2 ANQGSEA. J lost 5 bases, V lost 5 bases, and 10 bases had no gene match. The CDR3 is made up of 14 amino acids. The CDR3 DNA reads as TGCAGCGTTACAGGGGGTCCCGCGGGGACTGAAGCTTTCTTT. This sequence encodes CSVTGGPAGTEAFF.

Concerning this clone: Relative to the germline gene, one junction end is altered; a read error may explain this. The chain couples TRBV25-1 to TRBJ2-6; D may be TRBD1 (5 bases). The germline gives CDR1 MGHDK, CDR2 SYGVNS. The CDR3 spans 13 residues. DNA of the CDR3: TGTGCCAGCAGGGGAAGTGGGGCCAACGTCCCGACTTTC. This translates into CASRGSGANVPTF. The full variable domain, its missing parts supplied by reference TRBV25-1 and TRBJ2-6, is EADIYQTPRYLVIGTGKKITLECSQTMGHDKMYWYQQDPGMELHLIHYSYGVNSTEKGDLSSESTVSRIRTEHFPLTLESARPSHTSQYLCASRGSGANVPTFGAGSRLTVL.

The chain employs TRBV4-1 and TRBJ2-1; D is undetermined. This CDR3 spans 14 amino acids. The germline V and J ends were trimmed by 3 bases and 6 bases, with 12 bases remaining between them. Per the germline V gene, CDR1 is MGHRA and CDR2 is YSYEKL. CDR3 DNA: TGCGCCAGCAGCCAGACCTCCCAGCGCAATGAGCAGTTCTTC. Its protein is CASSQTSQRNEQFF.

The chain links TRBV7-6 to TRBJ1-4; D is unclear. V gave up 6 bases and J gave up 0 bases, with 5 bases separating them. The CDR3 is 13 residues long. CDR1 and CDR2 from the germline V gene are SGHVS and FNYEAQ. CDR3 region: CASSQTTNEKLFF. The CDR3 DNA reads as TGTGCCAGCAGTCAAACAACTAATGAAAAACTGTTTTTT.

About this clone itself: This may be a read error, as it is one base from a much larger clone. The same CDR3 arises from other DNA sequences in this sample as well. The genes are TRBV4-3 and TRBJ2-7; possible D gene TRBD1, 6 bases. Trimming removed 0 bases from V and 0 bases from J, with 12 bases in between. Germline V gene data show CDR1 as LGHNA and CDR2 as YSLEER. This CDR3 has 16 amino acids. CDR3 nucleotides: TGCGCCAGCAGCCAAGAACGGACAGCTCCCTCCTACGAGCAGTACTTC. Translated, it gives CASSQERTAPSYEQYF.

CDR3 region: CASSQGWSNYGYTF. The CDR3 region has the DNA TGTGCCAGCAGCCAGGGCTGGTCTAACTATGGCTACACCTTC. The gene calls are TRBV6-5 and TRBJ1-2, with D possibly being TRBD1 (5 bases). Looked up from germline, CDR1 is MNHEY and CDR2 is SVGAGI. The length of the CDR3 is 14 residues. Deletions cut 6 bases from V and 0 bases from J, with 11 bases between.

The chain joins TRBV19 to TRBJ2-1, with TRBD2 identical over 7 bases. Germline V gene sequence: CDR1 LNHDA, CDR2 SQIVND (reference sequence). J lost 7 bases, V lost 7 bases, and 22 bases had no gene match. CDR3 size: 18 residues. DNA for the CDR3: TGTGCCAGTACCCCCCGTTCGGGACTATGGGATCGTCTAAATGAGCAGTTCTTC. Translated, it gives CASTPRSGLWDRLNEQFF.

For the CDR3, the DNA is TGCGCCAGCAGGGGCCGGGACTCTGGAAACACCATATATTTT. The encoded protein is CASRGRDSGNTIYF. The chain carries TRBV10-2 and TRBJ1-3; D not certain. The germline V gene has CDR1 WSHSY and CDR2 SAAADI. The CDR3 loop spans 14 amino acids. The V gene lost 6 bases and the J gene lost 0 bases, with 9 bases spanning the gap.

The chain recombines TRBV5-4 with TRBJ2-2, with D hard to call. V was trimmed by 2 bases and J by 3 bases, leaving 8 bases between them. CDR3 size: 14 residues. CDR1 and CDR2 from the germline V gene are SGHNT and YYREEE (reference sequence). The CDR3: CASSFGTYTGELFF. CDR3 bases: TGTGCCAGCAGCTTTGGCACCTACACCGGGGAGCTGTTTTTT.

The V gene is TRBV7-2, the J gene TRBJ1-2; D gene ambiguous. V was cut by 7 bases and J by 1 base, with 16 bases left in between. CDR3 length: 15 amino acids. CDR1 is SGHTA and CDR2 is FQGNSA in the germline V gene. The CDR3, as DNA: TGTGCCAGCACCCCGGGTGGTCCCAATAACTATGGCTACACCTTC. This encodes CASTPGGPNNYGYTF. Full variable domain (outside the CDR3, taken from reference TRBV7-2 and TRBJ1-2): GAGVSQSPSNKVTEKGKDVELRCDPISGHTALYWYRQSLGQGLEFLIYFQGNSAPDKSGLPSDRFSAERTGGSVSTLTIQRTQQEDSAVYLCASTPGGPNNYGYTFGSGTRLTVV.

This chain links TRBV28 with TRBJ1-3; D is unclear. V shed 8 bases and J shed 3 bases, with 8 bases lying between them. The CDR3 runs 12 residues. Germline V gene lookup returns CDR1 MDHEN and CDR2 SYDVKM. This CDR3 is CASEGNGNTIYF. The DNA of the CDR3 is TGTGCCAGCGAAGGAAATGGAAACACCATATATTTT.

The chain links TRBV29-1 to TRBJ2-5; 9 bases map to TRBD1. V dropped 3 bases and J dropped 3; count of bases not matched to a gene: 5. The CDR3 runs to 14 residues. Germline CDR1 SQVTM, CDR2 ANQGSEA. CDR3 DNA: TGCAGCGTTGAGAGCTGGACAGGGGAAGAGACCCAGTACTTC. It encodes CSVESWTGEETQYF. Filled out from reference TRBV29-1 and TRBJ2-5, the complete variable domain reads SAVISQKPSRDICQRGTSLTIQCQVDSQVTMMFWYRQQPGQSLTLIATANQGSEATYESGFVIDKFPISRPNLTFSTLTVSNMSPEDSSIYLCSVESWTGEETQYFGPGTRLLVL.

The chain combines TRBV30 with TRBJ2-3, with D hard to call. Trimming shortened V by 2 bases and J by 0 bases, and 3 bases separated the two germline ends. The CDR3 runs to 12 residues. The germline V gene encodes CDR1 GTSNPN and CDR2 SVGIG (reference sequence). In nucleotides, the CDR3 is TGTGCCTGGAGTTTGAGCACAGATACGCAGTATTTT. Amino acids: CAWSLSTDTQYF.

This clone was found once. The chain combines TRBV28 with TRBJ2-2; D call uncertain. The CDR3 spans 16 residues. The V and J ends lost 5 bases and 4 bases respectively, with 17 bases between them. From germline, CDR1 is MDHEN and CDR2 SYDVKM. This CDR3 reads CASSTGPVSGTGELFF. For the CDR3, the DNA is TGTGCCAGCAGTACGGGCCCTGTGAGTGGCACCGGGGAGCTGTTTTTT. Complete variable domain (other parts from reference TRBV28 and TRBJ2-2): DVKVTQSSRYLVKRTGEKVFLECVQDMDHENMFWYRQDPGLGLRLIYFSYDVKMKEKGDIPEGYSVSREKKERFSLILESASTNQTSMYLCASSTGPVSGTGELFFGEGSRLTVL.

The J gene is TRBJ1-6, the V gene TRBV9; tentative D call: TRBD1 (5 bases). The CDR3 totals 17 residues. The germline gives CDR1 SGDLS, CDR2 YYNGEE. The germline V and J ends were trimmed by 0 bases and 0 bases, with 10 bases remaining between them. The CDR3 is CASSVGGSPSYNSPLHF. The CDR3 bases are TGTGCCAGCAGCGTAGGGGGGTCCCCCTCCTATAATTCACCCCTCCACTTT.

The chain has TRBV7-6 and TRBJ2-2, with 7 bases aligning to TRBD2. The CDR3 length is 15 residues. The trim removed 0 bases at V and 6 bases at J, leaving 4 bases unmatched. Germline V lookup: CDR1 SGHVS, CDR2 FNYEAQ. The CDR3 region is CASSLAVRGAGELFF. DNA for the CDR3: TGTGCCAGCAGCTTAGCGGTCCGGGGGGCCGGGGAGCTGTTTTTT.

The CDR3: CASSLAGTSGGQFF. DNA for the CDR3: TGCGCCAGCAGCTTGGCCGGGACTTCCGGGGGGCAGTTCTTC. The chain recombines TRBV5-1 with TRBJ2-1; D possibly corresponds to TRBD2 (6 bases). The germline V and J ends were trimmed by 0 bases and 12 bases, with 16 bases remaining between them. This CDR3 has 14 residues. CDR1 is SGHRS, CDR2 YFSETQ, per germline.

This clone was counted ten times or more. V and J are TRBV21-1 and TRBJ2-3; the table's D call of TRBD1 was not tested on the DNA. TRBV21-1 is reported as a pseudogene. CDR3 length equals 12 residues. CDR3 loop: CASRQGADTQYF. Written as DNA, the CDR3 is TGTGCCAGCAGGCAAGGGGCAGATACGCAGTATTTT.

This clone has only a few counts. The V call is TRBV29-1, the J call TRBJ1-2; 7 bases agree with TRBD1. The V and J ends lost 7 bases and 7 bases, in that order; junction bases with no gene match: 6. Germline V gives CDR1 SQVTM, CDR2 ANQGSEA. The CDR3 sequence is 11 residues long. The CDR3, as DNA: TGCAGCGATGACAGGGCAAGTGGCTACACCTTC. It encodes CSDDRASGYTF.

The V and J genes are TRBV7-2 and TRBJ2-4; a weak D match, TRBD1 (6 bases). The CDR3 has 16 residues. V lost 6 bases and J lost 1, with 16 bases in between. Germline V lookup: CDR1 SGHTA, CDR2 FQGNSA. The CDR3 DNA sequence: TGTGCCAGCAGTCCCGTGCGGCAGGGGGCCAAAAACATTCAGTACTTC. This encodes CASSPVRQGAKNIQYF.

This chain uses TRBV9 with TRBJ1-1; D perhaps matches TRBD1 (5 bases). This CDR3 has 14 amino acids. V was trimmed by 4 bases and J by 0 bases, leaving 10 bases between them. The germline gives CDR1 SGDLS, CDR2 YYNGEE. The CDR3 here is CASSPRGLNTEAFF. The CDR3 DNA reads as TGTGCCAGCAGCCCCCGGGGGTTGAACACTGAAGCTTTCTTT.

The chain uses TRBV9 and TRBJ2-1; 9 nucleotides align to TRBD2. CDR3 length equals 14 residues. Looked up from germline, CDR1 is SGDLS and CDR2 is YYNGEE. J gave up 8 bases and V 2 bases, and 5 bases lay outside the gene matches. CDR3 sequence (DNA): TGTGCCAGCAGCGTTAGCGGGAGCGCGTATGAGCAGTTCTTC. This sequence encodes CASSVSGSAYEQFF. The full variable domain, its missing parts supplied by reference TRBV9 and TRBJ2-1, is DSGVTQTPKHLITATGQRVTLRCSPRSGDLSVYWYQQSLDQGLQFLIQYYNGEERAKGNILERFSAQQFPDLHSELNLSSLELGDSALYFCASSVSGSAYEQFFGPGTRLTVL.

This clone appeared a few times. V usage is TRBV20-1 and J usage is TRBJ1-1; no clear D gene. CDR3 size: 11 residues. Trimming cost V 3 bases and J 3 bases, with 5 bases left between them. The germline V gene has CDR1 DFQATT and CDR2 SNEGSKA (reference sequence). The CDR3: CSAREDTEAFF. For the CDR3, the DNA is TGCAGTGCTAGGGAGGACACTGAAGCTTTCTTT.

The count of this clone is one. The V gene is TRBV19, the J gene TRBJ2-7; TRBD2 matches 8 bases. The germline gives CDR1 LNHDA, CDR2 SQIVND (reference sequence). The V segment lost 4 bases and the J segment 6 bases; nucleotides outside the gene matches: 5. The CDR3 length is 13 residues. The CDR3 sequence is CASSSGRRGEQYF. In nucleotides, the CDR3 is TGTGCCAGTAGTAGCGGGAGGAGAGGCGAGCAGTACTTC.

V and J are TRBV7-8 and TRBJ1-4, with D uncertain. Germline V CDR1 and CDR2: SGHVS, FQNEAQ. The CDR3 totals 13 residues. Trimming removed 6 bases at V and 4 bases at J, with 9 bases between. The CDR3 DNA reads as TGTGCCAGCAGGGGTGCTCGTAATGAAAAACTGTTTTTT. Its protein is CASRGARNEKLFF.

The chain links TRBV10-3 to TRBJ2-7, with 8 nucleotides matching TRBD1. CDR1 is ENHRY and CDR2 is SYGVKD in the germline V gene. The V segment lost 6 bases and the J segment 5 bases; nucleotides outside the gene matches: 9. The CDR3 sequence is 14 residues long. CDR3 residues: CAIRATGANHEQYF. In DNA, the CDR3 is TGTGCCATCAGGGCGACAGGGGCGAATCACGAGCAGTACTTC.

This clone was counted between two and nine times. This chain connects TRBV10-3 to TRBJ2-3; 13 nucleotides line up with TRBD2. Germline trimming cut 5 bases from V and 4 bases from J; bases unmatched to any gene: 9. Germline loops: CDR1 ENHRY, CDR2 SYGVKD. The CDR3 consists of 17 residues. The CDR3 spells CAISQGGTSGTADTQYF. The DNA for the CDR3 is TGTGCCATCAGTCAAGGGGGGACTAGCGGGACAGCAGATACGCAGTATTTT.

The CDR3 DNA is TGTGCCAGCAGCTTAGGGACTAGCGGGAGTGCCACCGGGGAGCTGTTTTTT. The encoded protein is CASSLGTSGSATGELFF. This chain connects TRBV7-3 to TRBJ2-2, with TRBD2 matching over 14 bases. In germline, CDR1 is SGHTA, CDR2 FQGTGA. Unmatched junction bases numbered 3, after V lost 2 bases and J lost 4 bases. The CDR3 totals 17 residues.

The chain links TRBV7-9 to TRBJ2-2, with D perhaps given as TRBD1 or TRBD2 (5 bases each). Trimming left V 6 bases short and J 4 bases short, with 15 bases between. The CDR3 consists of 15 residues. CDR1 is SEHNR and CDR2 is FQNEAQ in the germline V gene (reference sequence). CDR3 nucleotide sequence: TGTGCCAGCAGTGGGGGAGTACGGAGCACCGGGGAGCTGTTTTTT. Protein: CASSGGVRSTGELFF.

The CDR3: CASSTGYEQYF. The CDR3 nucleotides read TGTGCCAGCAGTACAGGTTACGAGCAGTACTTC. The V call is TRBV2, the J call TRBJ2-5, with D maybe TRBD1 (5 bases). Matching the DNA end better, TRBJ2-7 makes the J call doubtful. Germline V gene data show CDR1 as SNHLY and CDR2 as FYNNEI. The CDR3 loop spans 11 amino acids.

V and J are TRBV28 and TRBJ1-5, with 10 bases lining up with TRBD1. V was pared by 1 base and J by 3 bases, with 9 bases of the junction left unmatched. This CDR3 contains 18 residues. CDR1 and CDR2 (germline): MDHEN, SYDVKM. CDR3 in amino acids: CASSLLAGTGDSNQPQHF. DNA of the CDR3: TGTGCCAGCAGTTTATTGGCCGGGACAGGGGACTCCAATCAGCCCCAGCATTTT.

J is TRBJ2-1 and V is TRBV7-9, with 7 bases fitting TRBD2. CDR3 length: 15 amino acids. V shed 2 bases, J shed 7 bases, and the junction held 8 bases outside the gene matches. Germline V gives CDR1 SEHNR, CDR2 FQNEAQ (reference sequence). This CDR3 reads CASSLSGLPRNEQFF. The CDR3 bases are TGTGCCAGCAGCTTATCGGGACTACCCAGGAATGAGCAGTTCTTC.